This record concerns one T cell receptor beta chain sequence. The CDR3 loop spans 12 amino acids. The germline V gene has CDR1 MDHEN and CDR2 SYDVKM. The V and J ends lost 2 bases and 7 bases respectively, with 8 bases between them. Construction of the TCR beta libraries employed iRepertoire HTBI primers in conjunction with Arm-PCR of CDR3 regions. TCRdb passed the multiplex PCR reads through MiXCR, listing each CDR3 protein once. The table lists approximately 470,000 distinct CDR3 sequences, 15% to 20% of them singletons. This specimen belongs to a study of regulatory T cells in long-lasting Graves disease. Time point noted: newly diagnosed GD, antithyroid drugs for less than 3 months. Researchers made the TCR library from RNA that was extracted from PBMCs. These data are also associated with another study on T cells in Graves' hyperthyroidism and ophthalmopathy.

The TCR originated in a man aged 40-49 years with Graves disease. The specimen was peripheral blood mononuclear cells (PBMCs), collected at new diagnosis, from a patient treated with antithyroid drugs. The chain recombines TRBV28 with TRBJ1-1; no clear D. The CDR3 sequence is CASSLARIEAFF. The CDR3 nucleotides read TGTGCCAGCAGTTTAGCTCGGATTGAAGCTTTCTTT.